A selection of T cell receptor beta chains follows, all from one sample in a study of blood T cell repertoires in COVID-19. Produced via immunoSEQ multiplex PCR; TCRdb's table is partial and in-frame only. The table records some 220,000 clones, approximately 80% of them present only once. Material for sequencing was peripheral blood. These receptors originate from a man aged 45 to 65 with active or convalescent COVID-19. The CDR3 runs from the conserved cysteine through the conserved F or W. The D gene is left open where the match is weak. Part of the rows lack a size; the others show once, few, many or a class for expanded clones.

D gene | J gene | V gene | clone size | CDR3 protein | CDR3 DNA
NA | TRBJ2-3 | TRBV11-1 | NA | CASSSLTGRSDTQYF | TGTGCCAGCAGCTCACTGACAGGGAGGTCAGATACGCAGTATTTT
NA | TRBJ1-2 | TRBV20-1 | NA | CSARGHYGYTF | TGCAGTGCTAGGGGGCACTATGGCTACACCTTC
TRBD2 | TRBJ2-1 | TRBV5-4 | NA | CASSTGGASSYNEQFF | TGTGCCAGCAGCACCGGGGGGGCCAGCTCCTACAATGAGCAGTTCTTC
TRBD1 | TRBJ1-5 | TRBV7-8 | NA | CASSLTGTVNQPQHF | TGTGCCAGCAGCTTGACAGGGACAGTTAATCAGCCCCAGCATTTT
TRBD2 | TRBJ2-1 | TRBV7-2 | NA | CASSGEAGGIGFF | TGTGCCAGCAGTGGGGAGGCGGGAGGAATAGGGTTCTTC
NA | TRBJ2-7 | TRBV19 | NA | CASSILSHSYEQYF | TGTGCCAGTAGTATTCTTTCACACTCCTACGAGCAGTACTTC
NA | TRBJ1-5 | TRBV4-1 | few | CASSHTPRVESNQPQHF | TGCGCCAGCAGCCACACACCCAGGGTAGAAAGCAATCAGCCCCAGCATTTT
NA | TRBJ1-4 | TRBV28 | NA | CASSLLRGNEKLFF | TGTGCCAGCAGTTTATTAAGGGGGAACGAAAAACTGTTTTTT
TRBD1 | TRBJ1-2 | TRBV6-5 | few | CAGGQGSSWHGYTF | TGTGCCGGGGGACAGGGGAGCTCATGGCATGGCTACACCTTC
TRBD2 | TRBJ2-5 | TRBV11-2 | NA | CASSPSSGSTETQYF | TGTGCCAGCAGCCCCTCTAGCGGGAGTACGGAGACCCAGTACTTC
NA | TRBJ1-2 | TRBV12-5 | NA | CASGLVPNGDGYTF | TGTGCTAGTGGTTTGGTTCCAAACGGGGATGGCTACACCTTC
TRBD2 | TRBJ2-3 | TRBV6-5 | few | CAGSSGSPDTQYF | TGTGCCGGATCTAGCGGGAGCCCAGATACGCAGTATTTT
TRBD2 | TRBJ2-1 | TRBV5-5 | NA | CASSLELAGGIEQFF | TGTGCCAGCAGCTTGGAACTAGCGGGAGGAATTGAGCAGTTCTTC
TRBD1 | TRBJ1-4 | TRBV25-1 | NA | CASSVSGTGGEKLFF | TGTGCCAGCAGTGTGTCGGGGACAGGGGGCGAGAAACTGTTTTTT
NA | TRBJ2-2 | TRBV23-1 | once | CASSQLGRLPTGELFF | TGCGCCAGCAGTCAATTGGGCAGGCTACCGACCGGGGAGCTGTTTTTT
NA | TRBJ1-6 | TRBV21-1 | NA | CASTIGGSPLHF | TGTGCCAGCACCATCGGAGGATCACCCCTCCACTTT
NA | TRBJ2-1 | TRBV4-1 | NA | CASRDPRGYGEQFF | TGCGCCAGCAGGGACCCAAGGGGGTACGGTGAGCAGTTCTTC
TRBD2 | TRBJ2-1 | TRBV18 | NA | CASSLLAGGHNEQFF | TGTGCCAGCTCACTCCTAGCGGGAGGACACAATGAGCAGTTCTTC
NA | TRBJ1-3 | TRBV5-6 | NA | CASSLRGTGNTIYF | TGTGCCAGCAGCTTGAGGGGAACTGGAAACACCATATATTTT
NA | TRBJ2-3 | TRBV4-3 | many | CASSQDRSGDTQYF | TGCGCCAGCAGCCAAGATAGGTCGGGGGATACGCAGTATTTT
NA | TRBJ1-2 | TRBV3-1/TRBV3-2 | NA | CASSFRDIRFYGYTF | TGTGCCAGCAGCTTCCGGGACATAAGGTTCTATGGCTACACCTTC
NA | TRBJ2-7 | TRBV28 | NA | CASSFGGRLDEQYF | TGTGCCAGCAGTTTCGGGGGACGGCTGGACGAGCAGTACTTC
TRBD1 | TRBJ1-4 | TRBV28 | NA | CASSSPDRVGEKLFF | TGTGCCAGCAGTTCGCCCGACAGGGTGGGGGAAAAACTGTTTTTT
NA | TRBJ1-3 | TRBV7-6 | NA | CASSLHGQNSGNTIYF | TGTGCCAGCAGCTTACATGGACAGAACTCTGGAAACACCATATATTTT
TRBD2 | TRBJ2-7 | TRBV3-1/TRBV3-2 | NA | CASSLTSGRGSSYEQYF | TGTGCCAGCAGCCTTACTAGCGGGAGGGGTAGCTCCTACGAGCAGTACTTC
TRBD1 | TRBJ1-4 | TRBV2 | NA | CASSPQGANEKLFF | TGTGCCAGCAGCCCACAGGGGGCGAATGAAAAACTGTTTTTT
NA | TRBJ1-2 | TRBV6-2/TRBV6-3 | NA | CASSYLASLLYGYTF | TGTGCCAGCAGTTATTTGGCCTCGTTGCTCTATGGCTACACCTTC
TRBD1 | TRBJ1-2 | TRBV19 | NA | CASSIDRGYGYTF | TGTGCCAGTAGTATTGACAGGGGCTATGGCTACACCTTC